Described below is a single TCR beta chain sequence and its context. Its antigen target is currently unknown. The sample holds no much larger clone one base away, and base qualities are not on file. The data are from a study of blood T cells in healthy people across ages (dated by TCRdb to between 2014 and 2016). A note on the overall study: In model experiments, roughly one uniquely barcoded TCR beta cDNA molecule per two T cells was captured by template switching. The study measured age-related changes in TCR beta repertoire diversity using deep sequencing normalized with unique cDNA molecular identifiers. Donors were grouped into four age groups: young (average approximately 16 years), middle-aged (under 40), aged (approximately 67) and long-lived (roughly 80). To avoid experimental bias, donors of different ages were randomly spread across the sequencing lanes. Using the same blood draw, the study looked at two additional independent replicas of 1 million unique cDNA reads for two donors, one aged 18 to 29 and the other aged 80 or older. Summary of the overall study and its limitations: Compared with the aged group, more naive CD4+ T cells, fewer expanded clones and increased TCR diversity were shown by the long-lived group, suggesting age selection. Observed TCR beta diversity per million T cells fell roughly linearly with age, and a significant reduction was already apparent by age about 38. Estimates of total diversity based on one million sequenced T cells were considered lower bounds and underestimates. Since profiling was done on bulk unsorted PBMCs, naive and antigen-experienced compartments could not be conclusively compared. Because donor CMV infection status was unknown, age-related changes in expanded clonotypes were potentially confounded. A strong correlation was found between observed TCR beta diversity and the percentage of naive T cells measured by flow cytometry.

The 40 or so donors, aged roughly 6 to 100 years, were systemically healthy Caucasian individuals from Russia. Approximately 9.3 milliliters of peripheral blood were collected from each donor into EDTA-treated Vacutainer tubes. PBMCs were isolated by Ficoll-Paque density-gradient centrifugation, with at least 6 million obtained per sample. Total RNA, at least 6 micrograms per sample, was extracted from PBMCs with Trizol reagent. For every donor, an aliquot of PBMCs went through flow cytometry to measure the percentages of naive CD45RAhigh/CD27high T cells. Libraries came from 5' RACE. The sample was run on an Illumina HiSeq 2500. A second PCR of about 7 to 12 cycles was run with a J-beta primer mix and a sample-barcoded 5' primer. Each TCR beta cDNA molecule received a unique molecular identifier from a template-switch 5' adaptor carrying 12 random nucleotides. Each sample yielded at least 2.5 million CDR3-containing paired-end reads. All of the RNA was converted into first-strand cDNA using the Mint cDNA synthesis kit, with a TRBC-specific oligonucleotide serving as the primer. Following uracil-DNA glycosylase treatment, all cDNA underwent a first 18-cycle PCR with the universal primers M1SS and BC2_uni_R. The study's processing was this. Each sample was normalized by randomly selecting 1 million high-quality reads, each carrying a distinct molecular identifier. Instead of being binned into consensus sequences, reads with shared molecular identifiers were discarded. MiTCR, with a Q25 quality threshold and the strictest error-elimination algorithm, was used for CDR3 identification, clonotype clustering and error correction. Lower-bound total TCR beta diversity was estimated with a nonparametric unseen species model using Euler transformation. In-frame beta chains were kept once TCRdb had trimmed the public reads at Q25 with fastp and called clones with MiXCR. Each entry merges the rows of one CDR3 protein and shows their most common DNA and genes. The V and J calls, along with clone size, are taken from TCRdb and not from the paper's own processing. The sample contains about 600,000 distinct CDR3 sequences, 40% to 50% of them found a single time. The top ten clonotypes cover around 23% of the sample.

The CDR3, from cysteine to phenylalanine, totals 12 residues. Of the read, only the CDR3 DNA is kept; its 36 bases are in frame from base 1. From a lookup of the germline V gene, CDR1 and CDR2 are SQVTM and ANQGSEA. V was cut back by 6 bases and J by 3 bases, leaving a gap of 11 bases between them. The receptor chain draws on TRBV29-1 and TRBJ2-5; the D gene is possibly TRBD1, with 6 bases matching. The specimen was blood. The source is a man of 80 years or more in good health. CDR3 protein: CSVGTPEETQYF. The nucleotide sequence reads as follows: TGCAGCGTCGGGACACCCGAAGAGACCCAGTACTTC.